This T cell receptor beta chain came from a study of blood T cell repertoires in COVID-19. Study information: The United States, Italy and Spain were the sources of the acute and convalescent COVID-19 samples. Sample material is recorded as cDNA or gDNA derived from T cells, B-cell-depleted T cells, or PBMCs.

CDR3 length equals 14 residues. Germline CDR1 SQVTM, CDR2 ANQGSEA. V lost 6 bases, J lost 6 bases, and 10 bases stayed unmatched. Original handling: Estimated nucleated cell counts came from reference gene primer amplification. Some clones are missing from TCRdb's copy, which holds only in-frame ones; the method was immunoSEQ multiplex PCR. V and J calls and clone size come straight from that table; D and trimming were deduced from the DNA. This table has some 44,000 clones, approximately 90% appearing once. The TCR was taken from a human donor in a cohort sampled during active COVID-19. The specimen sequenced was peripheral blood. V usage is TRBV29-1 and J usage is TRBJ2-3; 9 bases are a match to TRBD1. CDR3 in amino acids: CSVRGTGRQDTQYF. Here the CDR3 DNA reads TGCAGCGTGCGGGGGACAGGGCGGCAGGATACGCAGTATTTT.